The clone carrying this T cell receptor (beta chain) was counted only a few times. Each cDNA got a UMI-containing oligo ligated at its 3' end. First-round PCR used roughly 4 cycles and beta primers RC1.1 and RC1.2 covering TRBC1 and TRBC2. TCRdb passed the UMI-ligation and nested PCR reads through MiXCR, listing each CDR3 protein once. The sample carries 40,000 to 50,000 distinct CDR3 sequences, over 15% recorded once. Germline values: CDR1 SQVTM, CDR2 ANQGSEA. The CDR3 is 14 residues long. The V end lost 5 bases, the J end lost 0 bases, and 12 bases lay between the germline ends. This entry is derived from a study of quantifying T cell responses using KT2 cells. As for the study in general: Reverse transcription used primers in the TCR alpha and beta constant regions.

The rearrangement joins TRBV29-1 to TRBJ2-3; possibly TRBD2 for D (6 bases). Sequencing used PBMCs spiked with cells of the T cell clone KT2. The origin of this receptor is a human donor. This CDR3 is CSVRLAISTDTQYF. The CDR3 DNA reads TGCAGCGTTAGGCTAGCGATAAGCACAGATACGCAGTATTTT.